The clone carrying this T cell receptor beta chain was detected a few times. Its antigen is currently unknown. The data were taken from a study of blood T cells in healthy people across ages. Through a sample-barcoded 5' primer and a J-beta primer mix, a second PCR was run for roughly 7 to 11 cycles. TCRdb independently ran MiXCR on the 5' RACE reads; one entry per CDR3 protein. This table holds 1,800,000 or so distinct CDR3 sequences, about two fifths found once. Study-wide findings and caveats: Compared with aged donors, long-lived donors showed fewer expanded clones, suggesting selection. Changes in expanded clonotypes were possibly confounded, as the CMV status of donors was unknown.

V lost 4 bases and J lost 0; bases outside the gene matches: 6. The length of the CDR3 is 16 residues. CDR1 and CDR2 from the germline V gene are KGHDR and SFDVKD. The rearrangement links TRBV24-1 to TRBJ2-3; 7 bases line up with TRBD1. The clonotype comes from a human donor in good health. Sequences were obtained from blood. The CDR3 is CATSDIGQASTDTQYF. The DNA for the CDR3 is TGTGCCACCAGTGACATTGGACAGGCTAGCACAGATACGCAGTATTTT.